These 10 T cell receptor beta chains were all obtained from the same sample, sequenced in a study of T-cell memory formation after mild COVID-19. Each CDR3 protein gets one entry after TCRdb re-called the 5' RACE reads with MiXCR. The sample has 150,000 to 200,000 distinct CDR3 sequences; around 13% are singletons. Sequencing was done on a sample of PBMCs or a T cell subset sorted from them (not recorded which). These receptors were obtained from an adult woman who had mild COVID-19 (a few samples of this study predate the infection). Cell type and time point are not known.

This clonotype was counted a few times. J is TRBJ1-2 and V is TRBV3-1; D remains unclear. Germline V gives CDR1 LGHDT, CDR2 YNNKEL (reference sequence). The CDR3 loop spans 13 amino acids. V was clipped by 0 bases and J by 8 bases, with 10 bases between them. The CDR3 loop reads CASSQERLGGYTF. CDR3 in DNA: TGTGCCAGCAGCCAAGAACGGCTGGGGGGCTACACCTTC.

CDR3 sequence: CASSVEQAPHEQYF. The DNA for the CDR3 is TGTGCCAGCAGCGTAGAGCAGGCCCCGCACGAGCAGTACTTC. The chain uses TRBV9 and TRBJ2-7, with no clear D. Trimming removed 0 bases at V and 5 bases at J, with 12 bases between. This CDR3 has 14 residues. In germline, CDR1 is SGDLS, CDR2 YYNGEE.

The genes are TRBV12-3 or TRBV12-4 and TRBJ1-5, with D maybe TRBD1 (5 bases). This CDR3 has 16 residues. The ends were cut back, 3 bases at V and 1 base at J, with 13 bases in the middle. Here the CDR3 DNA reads TGTGCCAGCAGTTTTGGGCCAGGGACCAGCAATCAGCCCCAGCATTTT. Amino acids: CASSFGPGTSNQPQHF.

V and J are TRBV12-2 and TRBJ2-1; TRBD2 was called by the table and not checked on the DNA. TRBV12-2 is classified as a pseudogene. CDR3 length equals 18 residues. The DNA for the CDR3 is TGTGCAAGTCGTCTTAGGGAGGCCCGGGACCCGATTCCCAATGAGCAGTTCTTC. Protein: CASRLREARDPIPNEQFF.

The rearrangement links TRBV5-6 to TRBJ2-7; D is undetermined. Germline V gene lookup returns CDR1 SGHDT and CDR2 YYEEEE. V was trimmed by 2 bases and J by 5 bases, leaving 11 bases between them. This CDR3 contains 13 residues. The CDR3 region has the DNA TGTGCCAGCAGCTTCTACGAGAGAGACGAGCAGTACTTC. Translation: CASSFYERDEQYF.

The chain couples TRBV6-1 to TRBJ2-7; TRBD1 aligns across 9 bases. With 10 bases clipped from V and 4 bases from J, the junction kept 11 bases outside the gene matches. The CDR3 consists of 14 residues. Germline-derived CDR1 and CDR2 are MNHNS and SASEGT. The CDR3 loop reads CAITPGQGGYEQYF. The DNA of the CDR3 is TGTGCCATTACCCCGGGACAGGGCGGGTACGAGCAGTACTTC.

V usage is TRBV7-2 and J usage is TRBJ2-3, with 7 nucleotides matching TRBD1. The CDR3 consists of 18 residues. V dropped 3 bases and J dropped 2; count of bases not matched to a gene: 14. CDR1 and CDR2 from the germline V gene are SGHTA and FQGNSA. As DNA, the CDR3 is TGTGCCAGCAGCTTCCTCAGACAGGGAGTGAGGAACACAGATACGCAGTATTTT. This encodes CASSFLRQGVRNTDTQYF.

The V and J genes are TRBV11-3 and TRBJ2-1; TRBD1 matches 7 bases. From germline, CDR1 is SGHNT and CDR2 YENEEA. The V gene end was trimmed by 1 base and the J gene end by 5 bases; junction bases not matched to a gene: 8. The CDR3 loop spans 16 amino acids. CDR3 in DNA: TGTGCCAGCAGCTTAGTAGGACAGGTAGCCAACAATGAGCAGTTCTTC. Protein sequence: CASSLVGQVANNEQFF.

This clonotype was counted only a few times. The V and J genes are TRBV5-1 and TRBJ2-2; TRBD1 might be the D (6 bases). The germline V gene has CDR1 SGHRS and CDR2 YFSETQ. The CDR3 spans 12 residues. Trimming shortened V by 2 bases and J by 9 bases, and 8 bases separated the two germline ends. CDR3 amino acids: CASSLQGRELFF. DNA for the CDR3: TGCGCCAGCAGCTTACAGGGAAGGGAGCTGTTTTTT.

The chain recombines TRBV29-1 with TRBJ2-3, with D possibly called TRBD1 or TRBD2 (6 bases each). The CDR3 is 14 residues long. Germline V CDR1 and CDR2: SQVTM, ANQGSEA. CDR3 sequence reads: CRVRGAGFTDTQYF. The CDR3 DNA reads TGCAGGGTAAGGGGGGCTGGATTCACAGATACGCAGTATTTT.